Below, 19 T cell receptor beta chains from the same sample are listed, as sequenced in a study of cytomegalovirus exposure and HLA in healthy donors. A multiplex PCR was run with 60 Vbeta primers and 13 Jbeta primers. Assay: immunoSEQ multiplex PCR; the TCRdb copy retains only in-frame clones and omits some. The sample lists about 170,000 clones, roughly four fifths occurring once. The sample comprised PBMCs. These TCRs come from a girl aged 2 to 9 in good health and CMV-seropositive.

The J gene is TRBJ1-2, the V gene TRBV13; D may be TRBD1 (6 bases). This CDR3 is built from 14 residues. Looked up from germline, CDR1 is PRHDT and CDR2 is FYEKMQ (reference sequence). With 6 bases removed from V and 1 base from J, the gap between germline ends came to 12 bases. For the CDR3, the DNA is TGTGCCAGCAGTTACCGGGACATTAACTATGGCTACACCTTC. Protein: CASSYRDINYGYTF.

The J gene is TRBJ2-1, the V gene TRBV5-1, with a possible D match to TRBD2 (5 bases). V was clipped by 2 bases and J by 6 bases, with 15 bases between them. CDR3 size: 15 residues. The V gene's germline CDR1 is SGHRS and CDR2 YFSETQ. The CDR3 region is CASSFDSDHFNEQFF. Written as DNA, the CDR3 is TGCGCCAGCAGCTTTGATAGCGACCACTTCAATGAGCAGTTCTTC.

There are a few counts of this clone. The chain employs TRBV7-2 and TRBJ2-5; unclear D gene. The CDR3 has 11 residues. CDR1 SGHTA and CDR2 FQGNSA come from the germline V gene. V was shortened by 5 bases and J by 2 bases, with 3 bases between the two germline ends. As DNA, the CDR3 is TGTGCCAGCAGCCCACAAGAGACCCAGTACTTC. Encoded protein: CASSPQETQYF.

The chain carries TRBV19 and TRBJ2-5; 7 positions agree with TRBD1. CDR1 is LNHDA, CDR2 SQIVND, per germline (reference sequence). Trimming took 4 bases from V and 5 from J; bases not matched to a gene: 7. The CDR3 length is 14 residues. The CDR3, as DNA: TGTGCCAGTAGTACTACAGGGGTGTGGGAGACCCAGTACTTC. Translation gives CASSTTGVWETQYF.

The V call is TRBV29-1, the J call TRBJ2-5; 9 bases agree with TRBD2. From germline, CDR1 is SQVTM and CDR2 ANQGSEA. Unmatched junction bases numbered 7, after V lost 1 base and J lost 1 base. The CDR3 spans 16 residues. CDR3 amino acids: CSVEGTSGLAQETQYF. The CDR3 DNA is TGCAGCGTTGAAGGGACTTCGGGACTAGCCCAAGAGACCCAGTACTTC.

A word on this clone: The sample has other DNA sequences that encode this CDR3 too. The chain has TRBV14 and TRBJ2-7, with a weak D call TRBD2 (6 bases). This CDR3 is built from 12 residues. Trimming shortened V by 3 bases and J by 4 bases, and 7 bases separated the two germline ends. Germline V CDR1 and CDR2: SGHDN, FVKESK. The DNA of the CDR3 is TGTGCCAGCAGCCAGGGGGGTTACGAGCAGTACTTC. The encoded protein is CASSQGGYEQYF.

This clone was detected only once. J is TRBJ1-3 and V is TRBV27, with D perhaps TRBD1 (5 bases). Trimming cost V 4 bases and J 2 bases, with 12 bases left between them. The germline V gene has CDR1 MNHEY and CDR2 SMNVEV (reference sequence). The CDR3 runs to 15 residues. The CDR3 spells CASSSASRAGNTIYF. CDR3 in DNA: TGTGCCAGCAGTTCCGCGAGCAGGGCTGGAAACACCATATATTTT.

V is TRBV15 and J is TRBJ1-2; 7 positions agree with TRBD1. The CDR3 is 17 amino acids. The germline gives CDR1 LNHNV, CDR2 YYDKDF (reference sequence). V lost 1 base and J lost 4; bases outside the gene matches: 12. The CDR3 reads CATSRGSSTGQGYGYTF. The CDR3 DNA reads TGTGCCACCAGCAGAGGGTCTTCGACAGGGCAGGGCTATGGCTACACCTTC.

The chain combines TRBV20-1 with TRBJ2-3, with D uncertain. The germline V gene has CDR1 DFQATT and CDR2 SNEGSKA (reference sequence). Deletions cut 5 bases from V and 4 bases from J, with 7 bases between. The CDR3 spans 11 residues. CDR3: CSAANPDTQYF. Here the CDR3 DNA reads TGCAGTGCTGCTAACCCAGATACGCAGTATTTT.

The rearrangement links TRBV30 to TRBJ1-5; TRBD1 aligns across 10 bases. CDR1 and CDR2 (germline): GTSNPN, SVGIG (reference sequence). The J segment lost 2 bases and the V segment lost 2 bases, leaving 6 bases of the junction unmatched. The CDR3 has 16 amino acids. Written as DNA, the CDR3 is TGTGCCTGGAGTATGTGGACAGGGGGGCGCAATCAGCCCCAGCATTTT. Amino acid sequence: CAWSMWTGGRNQPQHF.

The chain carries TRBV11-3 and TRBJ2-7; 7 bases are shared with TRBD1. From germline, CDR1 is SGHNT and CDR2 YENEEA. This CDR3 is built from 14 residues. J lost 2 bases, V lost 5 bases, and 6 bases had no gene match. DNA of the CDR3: TGTGCCAGCAGCCCCGGAACAGGGGCCTACGAGCAGTACTTC. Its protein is CASSPGTGAYEQYF.

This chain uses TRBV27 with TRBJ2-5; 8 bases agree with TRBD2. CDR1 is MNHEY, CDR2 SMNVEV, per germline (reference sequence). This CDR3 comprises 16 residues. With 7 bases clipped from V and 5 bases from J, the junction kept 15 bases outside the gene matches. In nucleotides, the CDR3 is TGTGCCAGCACCATCCTCGGGGCGGGAGGACGTGAGACCCAGTACTTC. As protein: CASTILGAGGRETQYF.

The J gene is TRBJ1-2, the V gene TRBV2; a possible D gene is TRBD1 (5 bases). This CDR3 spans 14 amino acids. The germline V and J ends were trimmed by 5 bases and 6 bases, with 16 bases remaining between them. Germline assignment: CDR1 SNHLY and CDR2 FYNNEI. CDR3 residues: CASSYKGEGDGYTF. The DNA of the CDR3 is TGTGCCAGCAGTTATAAGGGTGAAGGGGATGGCTACACCTTC.

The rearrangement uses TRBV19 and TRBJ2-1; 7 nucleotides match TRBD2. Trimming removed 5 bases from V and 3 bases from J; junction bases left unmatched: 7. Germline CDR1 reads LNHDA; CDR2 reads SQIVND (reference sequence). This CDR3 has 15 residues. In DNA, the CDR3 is TGTGCCAGTAGTCCATCGGGAGGTTACTACAATGAGCAGTTCTTC. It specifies CASSPSGGYYNEQFF.

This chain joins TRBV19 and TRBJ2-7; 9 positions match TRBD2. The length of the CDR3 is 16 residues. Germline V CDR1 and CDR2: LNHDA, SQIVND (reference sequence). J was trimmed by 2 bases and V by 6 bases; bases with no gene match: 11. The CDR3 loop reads CASRGIAGEKPYEQYF. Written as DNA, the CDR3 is TGTGCCAGTAGGGGAATAGCGGGAGAAAAACCCTACGAGCAGTACTTC.

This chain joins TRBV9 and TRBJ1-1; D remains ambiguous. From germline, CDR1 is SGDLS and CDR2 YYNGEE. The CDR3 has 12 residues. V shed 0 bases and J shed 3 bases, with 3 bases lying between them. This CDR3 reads CASSVADTEAFF. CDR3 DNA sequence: TGTGCCAGCAGCGTAGCGGACACTGAAGCTTTCTTT.

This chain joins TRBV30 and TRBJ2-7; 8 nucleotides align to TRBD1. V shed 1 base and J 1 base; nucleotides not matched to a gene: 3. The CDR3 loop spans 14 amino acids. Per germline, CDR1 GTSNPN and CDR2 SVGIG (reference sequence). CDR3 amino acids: CAWSGRTGSYEQYF. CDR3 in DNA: TGTGCCTGGAGTGGCCGGACAGGGTCCTACGAGCAGTACTTC.

As DNA, the CDR3 is TGTGCCTGGGGCTCTCTCTACGAGCAGTACTTC. Its translation is CAWGSLYEQYF. V usage is TRBV30 and J usage is TRBJ2-7, with no clear D. Trimming stripped 5 bases from V and 3 bases from J, with 8 bases between. CDR1 GTSNPN and CDR2 SVGIG come from the germline V gene (reference sequence). This CDR3 comprises 11 residues.

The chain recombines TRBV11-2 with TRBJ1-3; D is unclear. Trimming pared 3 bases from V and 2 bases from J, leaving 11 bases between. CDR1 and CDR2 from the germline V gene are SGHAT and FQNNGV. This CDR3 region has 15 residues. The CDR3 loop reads CASSLALGPGNTIYF. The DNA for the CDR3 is TGTGCCAGCAGCTTGGCCCTTGGGCCTGGAAACACCATATATTTT.